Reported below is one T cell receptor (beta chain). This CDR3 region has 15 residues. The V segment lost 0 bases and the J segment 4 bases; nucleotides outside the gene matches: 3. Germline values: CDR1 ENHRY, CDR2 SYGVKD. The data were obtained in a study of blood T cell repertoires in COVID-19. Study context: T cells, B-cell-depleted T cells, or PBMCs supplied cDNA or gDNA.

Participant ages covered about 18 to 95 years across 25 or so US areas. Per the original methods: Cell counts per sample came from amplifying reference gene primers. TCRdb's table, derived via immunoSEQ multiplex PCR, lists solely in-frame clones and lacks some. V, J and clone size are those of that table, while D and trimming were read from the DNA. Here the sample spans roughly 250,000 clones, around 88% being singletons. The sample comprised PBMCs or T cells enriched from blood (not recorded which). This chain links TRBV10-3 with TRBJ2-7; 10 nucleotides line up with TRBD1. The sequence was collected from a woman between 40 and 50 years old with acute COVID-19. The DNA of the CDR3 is TGTGCCATCAGTGAGTCAGGGACAGGGGTTTACGAGCAGTACTTC. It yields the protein CAISESGTGVYEQYF.